This paragraph reports one T cell receptor beta chain. Antigen unknown. The source of the sample is a study of T cells after yellow fever vaccination. The wider study: SMART-Seq v4 Ultra Low Input prepared libraries from low-cell fractions. The study's findings and limits: Reappearance after the booster was seen for most primary-vaccination clones, at roughly 96% CD4 and 80% to 90% CD8.

5'RACE template switching added a universal primer site and UMIs to TCR cDNA. Via MiXCR, TCRdb re-called the 5' RACE reads, giving one row per CDR3 protein. The table shows about 300,000 distinct CDR3 sequences, with around 10% occurring only once. Between the trimmed V and J ends, which lost 1 base and 0 bases, there was a span of 10 bases. This CDR3 spans 16 amino acids. CDR1 is SGHVS, CDR2 FNYEAQ, per germline. The chain has TRBV7-6 and TRBJ2-1, with D tentatively TRBD1 (5 bases). The sample consisted of CD4+ T cells sorted from PBMCs, taken 5 days after the yellow fever booster vaccination. The source is a young man who received the YFV17D yellow fever vaccine. CDR3 in amino acids: CASSLDSQGSYNEQFF. The CDR3 DNA follows: TGTGCCAGCAGCTTAGACTCCCAGGGCTCCTACAATGAGCAGTTCTTC.